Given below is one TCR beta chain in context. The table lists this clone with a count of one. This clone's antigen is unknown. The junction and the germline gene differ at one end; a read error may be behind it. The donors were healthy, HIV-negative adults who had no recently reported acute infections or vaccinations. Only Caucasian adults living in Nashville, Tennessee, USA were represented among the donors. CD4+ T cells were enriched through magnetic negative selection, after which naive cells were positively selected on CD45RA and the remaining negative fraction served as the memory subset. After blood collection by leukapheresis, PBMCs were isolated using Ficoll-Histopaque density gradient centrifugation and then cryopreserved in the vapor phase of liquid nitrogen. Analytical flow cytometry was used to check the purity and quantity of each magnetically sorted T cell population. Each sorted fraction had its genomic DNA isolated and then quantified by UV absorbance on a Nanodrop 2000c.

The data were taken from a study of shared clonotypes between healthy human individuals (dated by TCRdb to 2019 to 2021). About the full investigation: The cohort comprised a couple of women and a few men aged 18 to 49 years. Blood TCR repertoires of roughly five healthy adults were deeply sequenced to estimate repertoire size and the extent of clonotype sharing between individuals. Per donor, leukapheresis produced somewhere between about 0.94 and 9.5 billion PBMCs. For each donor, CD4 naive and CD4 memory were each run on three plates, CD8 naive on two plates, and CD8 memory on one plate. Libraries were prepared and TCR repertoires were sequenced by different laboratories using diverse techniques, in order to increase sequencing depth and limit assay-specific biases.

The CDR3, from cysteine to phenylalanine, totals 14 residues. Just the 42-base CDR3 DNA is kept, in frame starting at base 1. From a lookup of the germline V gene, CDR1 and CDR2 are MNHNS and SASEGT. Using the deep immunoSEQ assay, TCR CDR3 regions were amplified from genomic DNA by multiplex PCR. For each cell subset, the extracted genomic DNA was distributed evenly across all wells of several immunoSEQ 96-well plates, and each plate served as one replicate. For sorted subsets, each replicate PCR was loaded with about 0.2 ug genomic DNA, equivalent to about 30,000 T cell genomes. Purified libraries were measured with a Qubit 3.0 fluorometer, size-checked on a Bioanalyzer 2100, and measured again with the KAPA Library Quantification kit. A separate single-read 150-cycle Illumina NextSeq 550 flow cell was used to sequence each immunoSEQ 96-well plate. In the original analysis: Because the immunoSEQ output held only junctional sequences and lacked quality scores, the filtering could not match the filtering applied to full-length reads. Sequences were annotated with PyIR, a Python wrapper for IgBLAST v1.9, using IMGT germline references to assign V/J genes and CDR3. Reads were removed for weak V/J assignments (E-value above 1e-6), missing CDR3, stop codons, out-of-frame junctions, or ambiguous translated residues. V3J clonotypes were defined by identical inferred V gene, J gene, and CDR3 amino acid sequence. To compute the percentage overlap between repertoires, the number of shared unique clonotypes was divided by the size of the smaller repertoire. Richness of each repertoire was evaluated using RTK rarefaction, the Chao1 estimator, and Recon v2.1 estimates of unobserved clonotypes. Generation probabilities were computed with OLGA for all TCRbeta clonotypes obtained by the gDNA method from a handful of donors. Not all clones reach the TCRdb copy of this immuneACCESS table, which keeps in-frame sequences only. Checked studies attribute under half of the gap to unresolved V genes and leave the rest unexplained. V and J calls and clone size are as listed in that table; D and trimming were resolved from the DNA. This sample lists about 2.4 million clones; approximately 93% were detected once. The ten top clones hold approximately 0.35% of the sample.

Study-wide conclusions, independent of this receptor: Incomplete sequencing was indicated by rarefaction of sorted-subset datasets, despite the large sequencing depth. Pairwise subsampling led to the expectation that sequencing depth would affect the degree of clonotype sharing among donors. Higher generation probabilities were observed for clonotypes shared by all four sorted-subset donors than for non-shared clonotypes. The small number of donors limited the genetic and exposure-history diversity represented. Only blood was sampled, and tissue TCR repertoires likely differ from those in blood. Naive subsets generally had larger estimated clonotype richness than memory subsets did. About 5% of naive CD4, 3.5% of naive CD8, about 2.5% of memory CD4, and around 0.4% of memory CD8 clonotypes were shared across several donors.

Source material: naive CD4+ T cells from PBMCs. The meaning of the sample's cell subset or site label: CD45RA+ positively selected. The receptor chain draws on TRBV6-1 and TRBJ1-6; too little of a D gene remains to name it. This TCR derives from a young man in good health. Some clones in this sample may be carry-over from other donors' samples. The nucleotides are TGTGCCAGCATTGAATGGGGTTGGAATTCACCCCTCCACTTT. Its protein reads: CASIEWGWNSPLHF.